These 23 T cell receptor beta chains were all obtained from the same sample, sequenced in a study of T cell responses to AZD1222 COVID-19 vaccine. The table came from immunoSEQ multiplex PCR; TCRdb's copy has only in-frame clones and leaves some out. The repertoire holds approximately 60,000 clones, approximately 86% seen once, with 6.9% in the top ten. The specimen comprised peripheral blood, sampled 28 days after the second AZD1222 dose. The receptors originated from an adult who received the AZD1222 COVID-19 vaccine.

The chain employs TRBV20-1 and TRBJ2-1; TRBD2 agrees at 9 bases. Germline V CDR1 and CDR2: DFQATT, SNEGSKA (reference sequence). The CDR3 loop spans 11 amino acids. Losses at the gene ends were 6 bases for V and 14 bases for J; bases not matched to a gene: 8. CDR3 protein: CSALTSGYEFF. CDR3 coding DNA: TGCAGTGCACTCACTAGCGGGTATGAGTTCTTC.

The chain links TRBV6-5 to TRBJ2-7; possible D gene TRBD2, 7 bases. This CDR3 has 15 amino acids. CDR1 is MNHEY, CDR2 SVGAGI, per germline. The V end was cut by 6 bases, the J end by 2 bases, with 17 bases between. The CDR3 loop is CASSLGASGTYEQYF. CDR3 coding DNA: TGTGCCAGCAGCTTGGGGGCTAGCGGAACCTACGAGCAGTACTTC.

The chain carries TRBV6-5 and TRBJ1-2, with a tentative D call TRBD1 (6 bases). Between the trimmed V and J ends, which lost 7 bases and 3 bases, there was a span of 15 bases. Per germline, CDR1 MNHEY and CDR2 SVGAGI. CDR3 length: 14 residues. CDR3 region: CASTPPGADYGYTF. The CDR3 nucleotides are TGTGCCAGCACCCCGCCGGGGGCAGACTATGGCTACACCTTC.

This rearrangement joins TRBV27 to TRBJ2-5; D uncertain. CDR3 size: 12 residues. The germline V gene has CDR1 MNHEY and CDR2 SMNVEV (reference sequence). Between the trimmed V and J ends, which lost 10 bases and 0 bases, there was a span of 9 bases. This CDR3 reads CATGEYQETQYF. The DNA for the CDR3 is TGTGCCACCGGAGAGTACCAAGAGACCCAGTACTTC.

The CDR3 protein is CASSKQRGKVRGIFYEQYF. CDR3 DNA sequence: TGTGCCAGCAGCAAACAGAGGGGGAAGGTCAGGGGCATTTTTTACGAGCAGTACTTC. This chain uses TRBV21-1 with TRBJ2-7; the table's D call TRBD1 went unverified against the DNA. TRBV21-1 is an annotated pseudogene. This CDR3 has 19 amino acids.

The rearrangement uses TRBV6-5 and TRBJ2-5; D is unclear. Germline-derived CDR1 and CDR2 are MNHEY and SVGAGI. This CDR3 has 14 residues. V was cut by 4 bases and J by 7 bases, with 16 bases left in between. DNA for the CDR3: TGTGCCAGCAGTTTAAAACCCCACGGCGGGACCCAGTACTTC. Protein sequence: CASSLKPHGGTQYF.

A few counts support this clone. The V and J genes are TRBV30 and TRBJ2-7, with D hard to call. The CDR3 consists of 15 residues. Germline loops: CDR1 GTSNPN, CDR2 SVGIG (reference sequence). With 3 bases removed from V and 2 bases from J, the gap between germline ends came to 17 bases. The CDR3 DNA is TGTGCCTGGAGGAAGGTACGATTAACTACCTACGAGCAGTACTTC. Protein product: CAWRKVRLTTYEQYF.

The chain couples TRBV4-1 to TRBJ1-5; TRBD1 is a possible D gene (5 bases). CDR1 is MGHRA and CDR2 is YSYEKL in the germline V gene. V was clipped by 3 bases and J by 0 bases, with 9 bases between them. The CDR3 consists of 15 residues. CDR3 nucleotide sequence: TGCGCCAGCAGCCATGGGGACTATAGCAATCAGCCCCAGCATTTT. Its translation is CASSHGDYSNQPQHF.

The V and J genes are TRBV27 and TRBJ1-1; D possibly corresponds to TRBD1 (5 bases). This CDR3 contains 14 residues. Trimming removed 8 bases at V and 4 bases at J, with 17 bases between. From germline, CDR1 is MNHEY and CDR2 SMNVEV (reference sequence). The chain's CDR3 is CASGPTAWPTEAFF. CDR3 sequence (DNA): TGTGCCAGCGGCCCGACAGCTTGGCCCACTGAAGCTTTCTTT.

The V call is TRBV5-6, the J call TRBJ1-2; the match to TRBD1 covers 7 bases. The CDR3 has 14 residues. Germline V gene lookup returns CDR1 SGHDT and CDR2 YYEEEE. With 4 bases clipped from V and 8 bases from J, the junction kept 11 bases outside the gene matches. The CDR3 reads CASSPPEGADGYTF. CDR3 DNA: TGTGCCAGCAGCCCCCCGGAGGGGGCGGACGGCTACACCTTC.

The chain carries TRBV3-1 (or the pseudogene TRBV3-2) and TRBJ1-2; no firm D call. The V end lost 0 bases, the J end lost 8 bases, and 10 bases lay between the germline ends. The CDR3 covers 13 residues. Per germline, CDR1 LGHDT and CDR2 YNNKEL (reference sequence). The CDR3 DNA reads TGTGCCAGCAGCCAAGATGGTCGCGGCGGCTACACCTTC. Translation gives CASSQDGRGGYTF.

The gene calls are TRBV2 and TRBJ1-2; D unclear. The CDR3 runs 17 residues. Germline lookup yields CDR1 SNHLY and CDR2 FYNNEI. Trimming removed 5 bases from V and 4 bases from J, with 23 bases in between. Here the CDR3 reads CASSPGGGGRKGYGYTF. The CDR3 coding sequence is TGTGCCAGCAGTCCCGGCGGCGGTGGACGCAAAGGCTATGGCTACACCTTC. Complete variable domain (other parts from reference TRBV2 and TRBJ1-2): EPEVTQTPSHQVTQMGQEVILRCVPISNHLYFYWYRQILGQKVEFLVSFYNNEISEKSEIFDDQFSVERPDGSNFTLKIRSTKLEDSAMYFCASSPGGGGRKGYGYTFGSGTRLTVV.

The rearrangement joins TRBV6-5 to TRBJ1-3, with D perhaps TRBD1 (6 bases). V was trimmed by 3 bases and J by 3 bases, leaving 12 bases between them. CDR1 and CDR2 from the germline V gene are MNHEY and SVGAGI. CDR3 length: 15 amino acids. The CDR3, as DNA: TGTGCCAGCAGTTATTCCACAGGGTTTGGAAACACCATATATTTT. Its translation: CASSYSTGFGNTIYF.

The V gene is TRBV28, the J gene TRBJ1-6, with D unresolved. The CDR3 loop spans 13 amino acids. CDR1 and CDR2 (germline): MDHEN, SYDVKM. Trimming cost V 8 bases and J 6 bases, with 11 bases left between them. CDR3 sequence reads: CASQISVNSPLHF. In nucleotides, the CDR3 is TGTGCCAGCCAAATTTCGGTTAATTCACCCCTCCACTTT. Together with reference TRBV28 and TRBJ1-6, the CDR3 gives the full variable domain: DVKVTQSSRYLVKRTGEKVFLECVQDMDHENMFWYRQDPGLGLRLIYFSYDVKMKEKGDIPEGYSVSREKKERFSLILESASTNQTSMYLCASQISVNSPLHFGNGTRLTVT.

The CDR3 DNA reads as TGTGCCTGGAGGACCGGGACCCACCGCAATGAGCAGTTCTTC. Translating it yields CAWRTGTHRNEQFF. The chain recombines TRBV30 with TRBJ2-1, with D perhaps matching TRBD1 or TRBD2 (5 bases each). This CDR3 contains 14 residues. V lost 3 bases to trimming and J lost 6 bases, with 15 bases between them. Germline loops: CDR1 GTSNPN, CDR2 SVGIG (reference sequence).

This chain uses TRBV6-1 with TRBJ1-3; D unresolved. The CDR3 extends over 15 amino acids. The V and J ends lost 2 bases and 0 bases respectively, with 8 bases between them. Germline V gene sequence: CDR1 MNHNS, CDR2 SASEGT. CDR3 loop: CASSEMTGSGNTIYF. The DNA for the CDR3 is TGTGCCAGCAGTGAAATGACCGGCTCTGGAAACACCATATATTTT.

This chain joins TRBV24-1 and TRBJ1-1, with TRBD1 as a possible D gene (6 bases). Germline values: CDR1 KGHDR, CDR2 SFDVKD. There are 16 residues in the CDR3. The V end lost 9 bases, the J end lost 3 bases, and 22 bases lay between the germline ends. This chain's CDR3 is CATPIIRQAKYTEAFF. The CDR3 DNA is TGTGCCACCCCTATAATTAGACAGGCGAAGTACACTGAAGCTTTCTTT.

As DNA, the CDR3 is TGTGCCTGGATGATGGGGGCGTTCTCTGGCTACACCTTC. Its protein is CAWMMGAFSGYTF. This chain uses TRBV30 with TRBJ1-2, with D perhaps TRBD1 (6 bases). V was trimmed by 4 bases and J by 7 bases, leaving 16 bases between them. CDR3 length: 13 amino acids. Germline assignment: CDR1 GTSNPN and CDR2 SVGIG (reference sequence). Looking up the rest from reference TRBV30 and TRBJ1-2 gives the full variable domain: SQTIHQWPATLVQPVGSPLSLECTVEGTSNPNLYWYRQAAGRGLQLLFYSVGIGQISSEVPQNLSASRPQDRQFILSSKKLLLSDSGFYLCAWMMGAFSGYTFGSGTRLTVV.

The V and J genes are TRBV10-3 and TRBJ2-1, with unresolved D. V lost 4 bases and J 7 bases, leaving 5 bases between the germline ends. CDR1 is ENHRY, CDR2 SYGVKD, per germline. The CDR3 sequence is 11 residues long. CDR3 nucleotides: TGTGCCATCAGTGCCCGTAATGAGCAGTTCTTC. It is translated as CAISARNEQFF.

V is TRBV6-5 and J is TRBJ1-1; 8 bases are a match to TRBD1. The length of the CDR3 is 14 residues. With 7 bases clipped from V and 3 bases from J, the junction kept 7 bases outside the gene matches. CDR1 is MNHEY, CDR2 SVGAGI, per germline. This chain's CDR3 is CASMDRVGYTEAFF. In nucleotides, the CDR3 is TGTGCCAGCATGGACAGGGTTGGTTACACTGAAGCTTTCTTT.

This chain links TRBV30 with TRBJ1-4, with unresolved D. CDR1 is GTSNPN and CDR2 is SVGIG in the germline V gene (reference sequence). V was shortened by 4 bases and J by 3 bases, with 12 bases between the two germline ends. The CDR3 contains 14 residues. In nucleotides, the CDR3 is TGTGCCTGGAAAGGGAGGGAGGCTAATGAAAAACTGTTTTTT. This sequence encodes CAWKGREANEKLFF.

The rearrangement uses TRBV15 and TRBJ2-6, with no clear D. The V gene's germline CDR1 is LNHNV and CDR2 YYDKDF (reference sequence). CDR3 length: 15 amino acids. V gave up 8 bases and J gave up 5 bases, with 16 bases separating them. The CDR3 region has the DNA TGTGCCACCGCTCTCGGGCCCAGTAGGGCCAACGTCCTGACTTTC. Translation gives CATALGPSRANVLTF. The full variable domain, with the rest looked up from reference TRBV15 and TRBJ2-6, is DAMVIQNPRYQVTQFGKPVTLSCSQTLNHNVMYWYQQKSSQAPKLLFHYYDKDFNNEADTPDNFQSRRPNTSFCFLDIRSPGLGDTAMYLCATALGPSRANVLTFGAGSRLTVL.

Concerning this clone: This CDR3 is also generated by other DNA sequences in the sample. This chain connects TRBV28 to TRBJ2-7; TRBD1 matches at 10 bases. Germline V gene data show CDR1 as MDHEN and CDR2 as SYDVKM. J gave up 4 bases and V 4 bases, and 4 bases lay outside the gene matches. CDR3 length: 14 amino acids. The DNA of the CDR3 is TGTGCCAGCAGTTCGGGACAGGGGCCTTACGAGCAGTACTTC. Its protein is CASSSGQGPYEQYF.